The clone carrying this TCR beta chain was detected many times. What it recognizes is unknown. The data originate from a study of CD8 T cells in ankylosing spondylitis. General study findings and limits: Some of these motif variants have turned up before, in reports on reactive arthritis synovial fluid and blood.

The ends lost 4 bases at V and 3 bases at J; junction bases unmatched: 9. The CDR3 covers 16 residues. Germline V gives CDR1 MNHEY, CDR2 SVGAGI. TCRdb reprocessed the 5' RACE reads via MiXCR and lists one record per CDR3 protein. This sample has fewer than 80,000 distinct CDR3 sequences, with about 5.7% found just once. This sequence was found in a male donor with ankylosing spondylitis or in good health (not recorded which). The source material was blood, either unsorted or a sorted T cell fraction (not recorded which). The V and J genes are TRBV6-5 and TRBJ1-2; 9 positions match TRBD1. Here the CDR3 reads CASSSPGTGLYYGYTF. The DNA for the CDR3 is TGTGCCAGCAGTTCCCCCGGGACAGGGCTTTACTATGGCTACACCTTC.